This T cell receptor beta chain came from a study of control samples from healthy donors and cancer patients. CDR3 size: 13 residues. The V and J ends lost 8 bases and 5 bases respectively, with 15 bases between them. Germline V gene data show CDR1 as MNHNY and CDR2 as SVGAGI (reference sequence). Method: immunoSEQ multiplex PCR; TCRdb's copy keeps in-frame clones and lacks some. The sample has more than 110,000 clones, 80% to 90% seen once; the top ten hold roughly 8.7%. Sample: blood. The chain uses TRBV6-6 and TRBJ1-2; D not certain. The clonotype originates from a woman in her twenties or thirties in good health. The CDR3 nucleotides are TGTGCCAGCCATGGCGCAGCCGAATATGGCTACACCTTC. Its protein is CASHGAAEYGYTF.